The T cell receptor beta chain described here comes from a study of shared clonotypes between healthy human individuals. Clones were sequenced by immunoSEQ multiplex PCR, and TCRdb holds only the in-frame ones, with some missing. The profile shows approximately 640,000 clones, roughly 87% of them singletons. Per germline, CDR1 MDHEN and CDR2 SYDVKM. J lost 1 base, V lost 6 bases, and 4 bases had no gene match. CDR3 length: 15 amino acids. The J gene is TRBJ1-5, the V gene TRBV28, with TRBD1 matching 9 bases. The TCR sequence derives from a man younger than 35 in good health. Some clones in this sample may be carry-over from other donors' samples. The sequenced sample consisted of memory CD8+ T cells from PBMCs. Described subset: CD45RO+ cells pooled with CCR7-negative TemRA cells. CDR3: CASRPQGASNQPQHF. The DNA of the CDR3 is TGTGCCAGCAGGCCACAGGGGGCCAGCAATCAGCCCCAGCATTTT.